Each of the 19 T cell receptor beta chains below was sequenced from the same sample in a study of blood T cell repertoires in COVID-19. Generated by immunoSEQ multiplex PCR, the TCRdb table keeps only in-frame clones and is missing some. The table includes about 140,000 clones, 85% to 90% detected once. Material for sequencing was peripheral blood. These receptors were obtained from a woman in her sixties or seventies with active COVID-19.

The chain recombines TRBV14 with TRBJ2-4; 9 bases match TRBD2. This CDR3 contains 14 residues. Germline CDR1 reads SGHDN; CDR2 reads FVKESK. V lost 4 bases and J lost 12; bases outside the gene matches: 10. This CDR3 is CASSPSGTSGSQYF. The CDR3 bases are TGTGCCAGCAGCCCCTCGGGTACTAGCGGGTCTCAGTACTTC.

The chain has TRBV28 and TRBJ1-5; maybe TRBD1 (5 bases). Trimming cost V 1 base and J 7 bases, with 11 bases left between them. The CDR3 length is 14 residues. Germline CDR1 reads MDHEN; CDR2 reads SYDVKM. CDR3 in DNA: TGTGCCAGCAGTTTATTTGGGGGGAAACAGCCCCAGCATTTT. Its translation is CASSLFGGKQPQHF. Supplemented by reference TRBV28 and TRBJ1-5, the full variable domain reads DVKVTQSSRYLVKRTGEKVFLECVQDMDHENMFWYRQDPGLGLRLIYFSYDVKMKEKGDIPEGYSVSREKKERFSLILESASTNQTSMYLCASSLFGGKQPQHFGDGTRLSIL.

The chain uses TRBV29-1 and TRBJ1-1; D might be TRBD1 (5 bases). Germline loops: CDR1 SQVTM, CDR2 ANQGSEA. V was pared by 7 bases and J by 3 bases, with 21 bases between. The CDR3 is 15 amino acids. CDR3 nucleotides: TGCAGCGCTAACCCAACACAGGCAATACACACTGAAGCTTTCTTT. Protein: CSANPTQAIHTEAFF.

The CDR3 bases are TGCAGCGTGGGGACAGGGGTTAGCTCCTACGAGCAGTACTTC. It translates to CSVGTGVSSYEQYF. The chain is built from TRBV29-1 and TRBJ2-7, with 10 bases identical to TRBD1. There are 14 residues in the CDR3. From germline, CDR1 is SQVTM and CDR2 ANQGSEA. With 6 bases clipped from V and 0 bases from J, the junction kept 5 bases outside the gene matches.

The chain is built from TRBV9 and TRBJ2-7; D is perhaps TRBD2 (6 bases). CDR3 length: 12 amino acids. V was pared by 5 bases and J by 7 bases, with 13 bases between. CDR1 and CDR2 (germline): SGDLS, YYNGEE. CDR3: CASSPGVGEQYF. The DNA for the CDR3 is TGTGCCAGCAGTCCGGGAGTGGGTGAGCAGTACTTC.

The rearrangement links TRBV7-2 to TRBJ2-7; D not resolved. The ends were cut back, 2 bases at V and 0 bases at J, with 14 bases in the middle. Per the germline V gene, CDR1 is SGHTA and CDR2 is FQGNSA. The CDR3 is 16 amino acids. CDR3 bases: TGTGCCAGCAGCTTATATGGCTCCCTCAGCTCCTACGAGCAGTACTTC. Residues: CASSLYGSLSSYEQYF.

This sequence joins TRBV30 and TRBJ1-2, with D tentatively TRBD1 (6 bases). V was cut by 1 base and J by 8 bases, with 17 bases left in between. Per germline, CDR1 GTSNPN and CDR2 SVGIG (reference sequence). This CDR3 has 14 residues. CDR3 sequence (DNA): TGTGCCTGGAGTGCCGCCGGGACAACTCCGGGCTACACCTTC. This translates into CAWSAAGTTPGYTF.

About this clone itself: The identical CDR3 is also encoded by other nucleotide sequences in the sample. The V gene is TRBV9, the J gene TRBJ1-6; TRBD1 aligns across 7 bases. Germline CDR1 reads SGDLS; CDR2 reads YYNGEE. The CDR3 runs 15 residues. The trim removed 4 bases at V and 3 bases at J, leaving 4 bases unmatched. The CDR3 sequence: CASSTGDSYNSPLHF. DNA for the CDR3: TGTGCCAGCAGCACCGGGGACAGCTATAATTCACCCCTCCACTTT.

The V and J genes are TRBV18 and TRBJ1-1, with D unclear. The CDR3 consists of 14 residues. In germline, CDR1 is KGHSH, CDR2 LQKENI. The V gene lost 5 bases and the J gene lost 3 bases, with 13 bases spanning the gap. As DNA, the CDR3 is TGTGCCAGCTCATTCGCCCGAACGGACACTGAAGCTTTCTTT. It codes for CASSFARTDTEAFF.

This chain joins TRBV2 and TRBJ2-1, with 11 bases matching TRBD2. Germline loops: CDR1 SNHLY, CDR2 FYNNEI. V lost 6 bases, J lost 8 bases, and 12 bases stayed unmatched. The CDR3 has 16 residues. CDR3 in amino acids: CASSPQGLAVRYEQFF. CDR3 bases: TGTGCCAGCAGCCCCCAGGGACTAGCGGTCCGGTATGAGCAGTTCTTC.

This clone was found a few times. Mismatch with germline at one junction end may stem from a read error. The chain employs TRBV6-1 and TRBJ2-7; 7 positions match TRBD2. The germline CDR1 and CDR2 sequences are MNHNS and SASEGT. The CDR3 has 11 amino acids. In DNA, the CDR3 is TGTGCCAGCAGTGAATCGCTGGGGGGGGTCTTC. It yields the protein CASSESLGGVF.

The chain uses TRBV7-8 and TRBJ2-7, with 10 bases matching TRBD1. Trimming cost V 7 bases and J 5 bases; bases outside gene matches: 14. Germline assignment: CDR1 SGHVS and CDR2 FQNEAQ. This CDR3 comprises 16 residues. This CDR3 reads CASTPTRDRGLHEQYF. The CDR3 nucleotides are TGTGCCAGCACTCCCACCCGGGACAGGGGACTCCACGAGCAGTACTTC.

Ten or more counts support this clone. This chain joins TRBV19 and TRBJ1-4; D is uncertain. Deletions cut 3 bases from V and 6 bases from J, with 8 bases between. CDR3 length equals 13 residues. Germline V gene lookup returns CDR1 LNHDA and CDR2 SQIVND (reference sequence). The CDR3 bases are TGTGCCAGTAGTATTGGTAGAGATGAAAAACTGTTTTTT. Encoded protein: CASSIGRDEKLFF.

The rearrangement joins TRBV5-1 to TRBJ2-7; no clear D gene. Trimming left V 1 base short and J 2 bases short, with 7 bases between. The CDR3 sequence is 13 residues long. CDR1 is SGHRS, CDR2 YFSETQ, per germline. The CDR3 here is CASSLNPTYEQYF. The CDR3 DNA sequence: TGCGCCAGCAGCTTGAATCCCACCTACGAGCAGTACTTC.

The chain carries TRBV28 and TRBJ1-4; TRBD1 might be the D (5 bases). Deletions cut 3 bases from V and 8 bases from J, with 10 bases between. The CDR3 extends over 13 amino acids. Germline V gene lookup returns CDR1 MDHEN and CDR2 SYDVKM. The CDR3 sequence: CASSFRDREKLFF. The CDR3 DNA follows: TGTGCCAGCAGTTTCAGGGATAGGGAAAAACTGTTTTTT.

The chain recombines TRBV7-2 with TRBJ2-2; the D is unclear. The ends were cut back, 1 base at V and 5 bases at J, with 11 bases in the middle. This CDR3 is 15 amino acids long. CDR1 SGHTA and CDR2 FQGNSA come from the germline V gene. The CDR3 sequence: CASSLGQVTTGELFF. The CDR3 nucleotides are TGTGCCAGCAGCTTAGGCCAGGTTACGACCGGGGAGCTGTTTTTT.

This clone was seen a single time. At one of its ends the junction is not consistent with the germline gene, which may arise from a read error. The chain joins TRBV7-7 to TRBJ2-5, with TRBD2 as a possible D gene (5 bases). The V gene's germline CDR1 is SSHAT and CDR2 FNYEAQ (reference sequence). The CDR3 consists of 13 residues. This CDR3 reads CASSLDYFETQYF. The CDR3 DNA reads as TGTGCTAGCAGCTTAGACTATTTTGAGACCCAGTACTTC.

The genes are TRBV3-1 (or the pseudogene TRBV3-2) and TRBJ2-2; D is perhaps TRBD2 (5 bases). The CDR3 consists of 14 residues. CDR1 is LGHDT, CDR2 YNNKEL, per germline (reference sequence). The ends were cut back, 4 bases at V and 2 bases at J, with 8 bases in the middle. The CDR3 nucleotides are TGTGCCAGCAGCCCCCCGGGAAACACCGGGGAGCTGTTTTTT. The encoded protein is CASSPPGNTGELFF.

This rearrangement joins TRBV28 to TRBJ1-1; 7 bases line up with TRBD1. Germline V gene sequence: CDR1 MDHEN, CDR2 SYDVKM. V lost 6 bases to trimming and J lost 1 base; unmatched junction nucleotides: 5. The CDR3 is made up of 14 amino acids. The CDR3 protein is CASRSGTANTEAFF. CDR3 DNA: TGTGCCAGCAGGTCCGGGACAGCGAACACTGAAGCTTTCTTT.